Below, one T cell receptor (beta chain) is given with its context. This entry is derived from a study of blood T cell repertoires in COVID-19. The wider study: The analysed material was cDNA or gDNA that came from T cells, B-cell-depleted T cells, or PBMCs.

Source study methods: It was from reference gene primer amplification that nucleated cell counts were estimated. The table came from immunoSEQ multiplex PCR; TCRdb's copy has only in-frame clones and leaves some out. That table furnishes V, J and clone size, whereas the DNA furnished D and trimming. The repertoire consists of fewer than 200,000 clones, with about 83% occurring once and the leading ten covering less than 3%. The CDR3 is 13 residues long. Enrolment of Seattle patients took place during active infection, and they were followed longitudinally. This chain joins TRBV21-1 and TRBJ1-1; the table gives TRBD1 as D, unverified against the DNA. TRBV21-1 is reported as a pseudogene. The sequencing input was peripheral blood. This sequence originates from a woman over 75 with COVID-19, enrolled during active disease. Here the CDR3 DNA reads TGTGCCAGCAGGGACAGGGTGAACACTGAAGCTTTCTTT. Amino acids: CASRDRVNTEAFF.